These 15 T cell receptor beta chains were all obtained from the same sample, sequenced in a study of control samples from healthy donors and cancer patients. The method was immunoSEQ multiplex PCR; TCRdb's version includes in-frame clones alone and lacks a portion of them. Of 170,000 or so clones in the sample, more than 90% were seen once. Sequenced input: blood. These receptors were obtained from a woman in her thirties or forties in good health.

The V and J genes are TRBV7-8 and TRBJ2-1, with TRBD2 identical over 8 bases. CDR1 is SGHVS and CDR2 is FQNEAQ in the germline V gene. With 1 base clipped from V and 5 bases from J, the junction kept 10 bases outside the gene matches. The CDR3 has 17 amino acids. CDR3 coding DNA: TGTGCCAGCAGCTTAGGGGGCGGGGGGAGAATTAACAATGAGCAGTTCTTC. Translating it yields CASSLGGGGRINNEQFF.

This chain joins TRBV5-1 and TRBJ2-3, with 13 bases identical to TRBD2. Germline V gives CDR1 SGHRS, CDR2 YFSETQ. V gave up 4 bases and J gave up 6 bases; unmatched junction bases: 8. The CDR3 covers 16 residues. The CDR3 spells CASSPGTSGDADTQYF. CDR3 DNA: TGCGCCAGCAGCCCCGGGACTAGCGGGGACGCGGATACGCAGTATTTT.

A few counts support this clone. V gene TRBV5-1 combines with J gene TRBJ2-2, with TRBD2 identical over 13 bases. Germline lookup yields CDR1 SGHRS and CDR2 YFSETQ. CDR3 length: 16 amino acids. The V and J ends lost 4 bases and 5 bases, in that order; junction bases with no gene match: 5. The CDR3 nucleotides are TGCGCCAGCAGCCCGCGGACTAGCGGGGGAACCGGGGAGCTGTTTTTT. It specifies CASSPRTSGGTGELFF.

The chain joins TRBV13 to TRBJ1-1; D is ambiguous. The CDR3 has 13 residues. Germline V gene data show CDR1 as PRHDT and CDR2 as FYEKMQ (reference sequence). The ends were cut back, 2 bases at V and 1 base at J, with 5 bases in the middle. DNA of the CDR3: TGTGCCAGCAGCTTATCAGCGAACACTGAAGCTTTCTTT. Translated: CASSLSANTEAFF.

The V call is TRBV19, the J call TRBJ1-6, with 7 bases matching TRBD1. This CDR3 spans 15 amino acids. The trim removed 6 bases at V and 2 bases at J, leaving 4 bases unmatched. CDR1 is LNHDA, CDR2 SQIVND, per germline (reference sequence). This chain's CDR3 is CASSATGTYNSPLHF. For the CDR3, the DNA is TGTGCCAGTAGCGCGACAGGGACCTATAATTCACCCCTCCACTTT.

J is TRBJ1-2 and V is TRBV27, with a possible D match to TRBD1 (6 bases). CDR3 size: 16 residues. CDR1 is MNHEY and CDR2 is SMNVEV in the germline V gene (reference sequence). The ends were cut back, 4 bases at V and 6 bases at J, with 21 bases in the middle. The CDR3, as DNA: TGTGCCAGCAGTTCTGCCCTGGGGGGGGCGCTTGATGGCTACACCTTC. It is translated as CASSSALGGALDGYTF.

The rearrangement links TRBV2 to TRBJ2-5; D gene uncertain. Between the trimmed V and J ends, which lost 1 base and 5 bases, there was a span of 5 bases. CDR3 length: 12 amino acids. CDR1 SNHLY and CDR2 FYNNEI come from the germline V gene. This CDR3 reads CASSEDYETQYF. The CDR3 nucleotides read TGTGCCAGCAGTGAAGACTACGAGACCCAGTACTTC.

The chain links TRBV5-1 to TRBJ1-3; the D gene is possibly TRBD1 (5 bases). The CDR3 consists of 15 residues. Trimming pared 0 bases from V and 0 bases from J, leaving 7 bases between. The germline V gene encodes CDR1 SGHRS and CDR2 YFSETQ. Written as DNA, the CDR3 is TGCGCCAGCAGCTTGGCCGACAGCTCTGGAAACACCATATATTTT. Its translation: CASSLADSSGNTIYF.

CDR3 sequence (DNA): TGTGCCAGCAGCTTGACAAGGACCAACGAGCAGTTCTTC. The encoded protein is CASSLTRTNEQFF. The chain uses TRBV7-9 and TRBJ2-1; D gene unclear. CDR3 size: 13 residues. CDR1 SEHNR and CDR2 FQNEAQ come from the germline V gene (reference sequence). V lost 3 bases and J 10 bases, leaving 13 bases between the germline ends.

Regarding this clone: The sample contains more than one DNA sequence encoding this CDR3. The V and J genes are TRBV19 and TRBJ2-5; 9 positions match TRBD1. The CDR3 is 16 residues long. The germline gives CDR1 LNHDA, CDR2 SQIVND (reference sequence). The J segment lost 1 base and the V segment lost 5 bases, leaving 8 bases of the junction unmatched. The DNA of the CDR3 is TGTGCCAGTAGTCTAGGGACAGGGACGCTCCAAGAGACCCAGTACTTC. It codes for CASSLGTGTLQETQYF.

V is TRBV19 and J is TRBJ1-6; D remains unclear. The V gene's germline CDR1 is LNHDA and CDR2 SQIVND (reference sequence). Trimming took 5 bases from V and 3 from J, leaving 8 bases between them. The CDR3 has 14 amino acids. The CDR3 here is CASSVQIYNSPLHF. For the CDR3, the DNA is TGTGCCAGTAGTGTACAGATCTATAATTCACCCCTCCACTTT.

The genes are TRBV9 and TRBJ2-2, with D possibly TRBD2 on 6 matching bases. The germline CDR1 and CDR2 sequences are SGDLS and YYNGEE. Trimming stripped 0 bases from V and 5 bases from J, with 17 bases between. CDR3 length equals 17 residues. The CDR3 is CASSVDPARGRTGELFF. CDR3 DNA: TGTGCCAGCAGCGTAGACCCCGCTCGGGGGAGGACCGGGGAGCTGTTTTTT.

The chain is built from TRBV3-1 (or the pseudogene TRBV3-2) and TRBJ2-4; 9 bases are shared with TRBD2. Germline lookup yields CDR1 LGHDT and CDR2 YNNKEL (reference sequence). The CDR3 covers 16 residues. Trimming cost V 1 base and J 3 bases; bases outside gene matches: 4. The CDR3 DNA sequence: TGTGCCAGCAGCCAAGTGGCGGGAGGGGGCAAAAACATTCAGTACTTC. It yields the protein CASSQVAGGGKNIQYF.

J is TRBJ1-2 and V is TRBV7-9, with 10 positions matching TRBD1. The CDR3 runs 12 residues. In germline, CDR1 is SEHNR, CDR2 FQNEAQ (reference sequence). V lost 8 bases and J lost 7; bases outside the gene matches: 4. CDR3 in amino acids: CASGGTGVGYTF. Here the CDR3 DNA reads TGTGCCAGCGGAGGGACAGGGGTTGGCTACACCTTC.

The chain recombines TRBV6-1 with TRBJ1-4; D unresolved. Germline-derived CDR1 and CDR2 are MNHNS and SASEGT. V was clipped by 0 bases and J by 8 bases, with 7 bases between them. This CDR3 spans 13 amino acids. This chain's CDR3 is CASSEAAGEKLFF. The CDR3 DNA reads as TGTGCCAGCAGTGAAGCGGCCGGGGAAAAACTGTTTTTT.